The 16 T cell receptor beta chains listed next were all sequenced from one sample in a study of identical twins. From the 5' RACE reads, TCRdb called clonotypes with MiXCR, one entry per CDR3 protein. The table lists approximately 500,000 distinct CDR3 sequences, around 15% of them singletons. These data also formed part of another study, on yellow fever vaccine responses in identical twins.

The sample was CD4+ T cells sorted from blood. The source is a woman aged 18-29 years in good health.

The chain uses TRBV6-1 and TRBJ1-1; 7 positions agree with TRBD1. There are 15 residues in the CDR3. V gave up 6 bases and J gave up 0 bases; unmatched junction bases: 7. CDR1 is MNHNS, CDR2 SASEGT, per germline. The CDR3 protein is CASRQQGVMNTEAFF. As DNA, the CDR3 is TGTGCCAGCAGACAGCAGGGGGTCATGAACACTGAAGCTTTCTTT.

This clonotype was detected a few times. This chain joins TRBV12-3 or TRBV12-4 and TRBJ2-5; D may be TRBD1 or TRBD2 (5 bases each). This CDR3 contains 14 residues. Trimming took 5 bases from V and 3 from J, leaving 13 bases between them. CDR3 DNA sequence: TGTGCCAGCAGTCCCTCGGGACCAAAAGAGACCCAGTACTTC. This gives the protein CASSPSGPKETQYF.

The chain has TRBV7-2 and TRBJ2-5; 10 bases map to TRBD2. There are 16 residues in the CDR3. CDR1 is SGHTA, CDR2 FQGNSA, per germline. V shed 1 base, J shed 3 bases, and the junction held 5 bases outside the gene matches. CDR3 coding DNA: TGTGCCAGCAGCTTAGTAGCGGGGGGTGCGGAAGAGACCCAGTACTTC. This codes for CASSLVAGGAEETQYF.

The V gene is TRBV12-3 or TRBV12-4, the J gene TRBJ2-7, with 8 bases aligning to TRBD2. The CDR3 is made up of 14 amino acids. The V and J ends lost 5 bases and 5 bases, in that order; junction bases with no gene match: 8. The CDR3 sequence is CASSLGTRADEQYF. CDR3 sequence (DNA): TGTGCCAGCAGTCTCGGGACTAGGGCCGACGAGCAGTACTTC.

This clonotype was seen a few times. This chain uses TRBV12-3 or TRBV12-4 with TRBJ1-4, with 9 bases that match TRBD1. CDR3 size: 16 residues. The V and J ends lost 5 bases and 4 bases, in that order; junction bases with no gene match: 8. DNA for the CDR3: TGTGCCAGCAGTACTTCCGGGACAGGGAGTAATGAAAAACTGTTTTTT. Its protein product is CASSTSGTGSNEKLFF.

This clonotype was found a few times. This chain joins TRBV15 and TRBJ2-5, with a tentative D call TRBD2 (6 bases). The CDR3 contains 14 residues. Germline CDR1 reads LNHNV; CDR2 reads YYDKDF (reference sequence). V was pared by 1 base and J by 5 bases, with 11 bases between. The CDR3 bases are TGTGCCACCAGCAGAGTAGCGGCCGGGGAGACCCAGTACTTC. It translates to CATSRVAAGETQYF.

V gene TRBV11-2 combines with J gene TRBJ2-5; 8 bases line up with TRBD2. CDR1 is SGHAT, CDR2 FQNNGV, per germline. CDR3 length: 16 amino acids. V lost 8 bases to trimming and J lost 2 bases; unmatched junction nucleotides: 13. The CDR3 nucleotides read TGTGCCAGCTTGGCGTATAGCGGGGTAATTCAAGAGACCCAGTACTTC. This codes for CASLAYSGVIQETQYF.

In this sample, this clonotype turned up a few times. The chain couples TRBV6-5 to TRBJ2-1; perhaps TRBD2 as D (5 bases). The germline gives CDR1 MNHEY, CDR2 SVGAGI. Between the trimmed V and J ends, which lost 3 bases and 0 bases, there was a span of 12 bases. The CDR3 consists of 16 residues. As DNA, the CDR3 is TGTGCCAGCAGTTATCGGACGGGAAGCTCCTACAATGAGCAGTTCTTC. It yields the protein CASSYRTGSSYNEQFF.

This chain connects TRBV12-3 or TRBV12-4 to TRBJ1-1; the D is unclear. Trimming took 1 base from V and 3 from J, leaving 12 bases between them. This CDR3 spans 15 amino acids. The CDR3 nucleotides are TGTGCCAGCAGTTTAGGGTCCGAGAGGGACACTGAAGCTTTCTTT. Protein sequence: CASSLGSERDTEAFF.

This clonotype showed up just once. In DNA form, the CDR3 reads TGTGCCAGCAGCCCTGGCTGGGGGGGGCCGGGTGAGCAGTTCTTC. As protein: CASSPGWGGPGEQFF. V and J are TRBV3-1 and TRBJ2-1; D is perhaps TRBD2 (7 bases). The germline V and J ends were trimmed by 4 bases and 9 bases, with 19 bases remaining between them. The CDR3 is 15 amino acids. In germline, CDR1 is LGHDT, CDR2 YNNKEL (reference sequence).

This sequence joins TRBV3-1 and TRBJ1-1; the D gene is possibly TRBD1 (6 bases). CDR1 LGHDT and CDR2 YNNKEL come from the germline V gene (reference sequence). V was shortened by 7 bases and J by 1 base, with 13 bases between the two germline ends. The CDR3 is 14 amino acids. In DNA, the CDR3 is TGTGCCAGCACCCCCACAGGGTCGAACACTGAAGCTTTCTTT. Amino acid sequence: CASTPTGSNTEAFF. Variable domain in full (rest from reference TRBV3-1 and TRBJ1-1): DTAVSQTPKYLVTQMGNDKSIKCEQNLGHDTMYWYKQDSKKFLKIMFSYNNKELIINETVPNRFSPKSPDKAHLNLHINSLELGDSAVYFCASTPTGSNTEAFFGQGTRLTVV.

The gene calls are TRBV28 and TRBJ2-1; D remains unclear. This CDR3 region has 16 residues. Trimming removed 1 base from V and 6 bases from J, with 16 bases in between. CDR1 is MDHEN, CDR2 SYDVKM, per germline. Here the CDR3 DNA reads TGTGCCAGCAGTTTATCGGGTGGGGTAGTTCGCAATGAGCAGTTCTTC. Residues: CASSLSGGVVRNEQFF.

The chain carries TRBV7-9 and TRBJ2-2; tentative D call: TRBD2 (7 bases). Germline V lookup: CDR1 SEHNR, CDR2 FQNEAQ (reference sequence). The CDR3 is made up of 16 amino acids. Between the trimmed V and J ends, which lost 2 bases and 4 bases, there was a span of 14 bases. The CDR3 sequence is CASSLRGGVSTGELFF. The CDR3 DNA reads as TGTGCCAGCAGCTTAAGGGGGGGAGTGAGCACCGGGGAGCTGTTTTTT.

The CDR3 region has the DNA TGTGCCAGCAGCTTAATTTTCGGGACAGGGAACACCGGGGAGCTGTTTTTT. Amino acids: CASSLIFGTGNTGELFF. The chain recombines TRBV7-8 with TRBJ2-2; 8 positions match TRBD1. Trimming cost V 2 bases and J 1 base; bases outside gene matches: 6. CDR3 length: 17 amino acids. Germline V lookup: CDR1 SGHVS, CDR2 FQNEAQ.

This chain connects TRBV7-9 to TRBJ2-1, with D perhaps TRBD1 (6 bases). Trimming took 4 bases from V and 2 from J, leaving 18 bases between them. The CDR3 spans 17 residues. Germline lookup yields CDR1 SEHNR and CDR2 FQNEAQ (reference sequence). The CDR3 coding sequence is TGTGCCAGCAGCTCTAGAGGCAGGGGAGTCCCCTACAATGAGCAGTTCTTC. Translated, it gives CASSSRGRGVPYNEQFF.

This sequence joins TRBV11-2 and TRBJ2-3; D unclear. V was pared by 8 bases and J by 0 bases, with 9 bases between. The CDR3 spans 13 residues. Germline CDR1 and CDR2: SGHAT and FQNNGV. The CDR3 protein is CASGYTSTDTQYF. CDR3 DNA sequence: TGTGCCAGCGGGTACACTAGCACAGATACGCAGTATTTT.